The clone carrying this T cell receptor beta chain appeared a single time. Its antigen is unknown. This sample was taken from a study of Graves' ophthalmopathy and Graves' hyperthyroidism. About the study: The stable label applied to hyperthyroidism with no ophthalmopathy within 18 months of follow-up. Study outcomes and limitations: Built on 13 signatures, a model told ophthalmopathy apart from stable hyperthyroidism with approximately 91% sensitivity and approximately 81% specificity. The model forecast ophthalmopathy progression, reaching over 70% sensitivity and 72.22% specificity.

TCR beta CDR3 amplification used RNA transcripts. In the first round, RT-PCR was carried out with HTBI primers, and a multiplex PCR formed the second round. TCRdb recomputed calls from the multiplex PCR reads with MiXCR, one row per CDR3 protein. The table lists about 550,000 distinct CDR3 sequences, just under 40% of them singletons, with about 4% in the top ten. Uncontrolled infections, pregnancy, lactation or other autoimmune diseases led to patient exclusion. This sequence was found in an adult man with Graves' hyperthyroidism. What was sequenced was peripheral blood or thyroid tissue (not recorded which).

Here the CDR3 reads CASSIPGTSYEQYF. The CDR3, as DNA: TGTGCCAGCAGCATACCCGGGACCTCCTACGAGCAGTACTTC. This sequence joins TRBV11-1 and TRBJ2-7; D tentatively fits TRBD1 or TRBD2 (5 bases each). Trimming removed 5 bases from V and 0 bases from J, with 11 bases in between. The CDR3 runs to 14 residues. Germline V lookup: CDR1 SGHAT, CDR2 FQDESV (reference sequence).